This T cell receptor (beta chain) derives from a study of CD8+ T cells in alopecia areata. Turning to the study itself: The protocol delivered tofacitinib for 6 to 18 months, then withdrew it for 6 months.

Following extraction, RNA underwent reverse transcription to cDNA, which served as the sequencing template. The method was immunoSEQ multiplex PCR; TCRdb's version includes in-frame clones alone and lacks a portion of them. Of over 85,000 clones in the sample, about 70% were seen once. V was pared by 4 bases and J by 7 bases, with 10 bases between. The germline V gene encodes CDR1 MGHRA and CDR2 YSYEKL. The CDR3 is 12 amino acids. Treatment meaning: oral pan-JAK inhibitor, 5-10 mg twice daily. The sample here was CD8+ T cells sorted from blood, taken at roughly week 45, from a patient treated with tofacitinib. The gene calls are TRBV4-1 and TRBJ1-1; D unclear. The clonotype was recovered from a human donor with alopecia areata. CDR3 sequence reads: CASSRGIYEAFF. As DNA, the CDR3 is TGCGCCAGCAGCCGTGGGATCTATGAAGCTTTCTTT.